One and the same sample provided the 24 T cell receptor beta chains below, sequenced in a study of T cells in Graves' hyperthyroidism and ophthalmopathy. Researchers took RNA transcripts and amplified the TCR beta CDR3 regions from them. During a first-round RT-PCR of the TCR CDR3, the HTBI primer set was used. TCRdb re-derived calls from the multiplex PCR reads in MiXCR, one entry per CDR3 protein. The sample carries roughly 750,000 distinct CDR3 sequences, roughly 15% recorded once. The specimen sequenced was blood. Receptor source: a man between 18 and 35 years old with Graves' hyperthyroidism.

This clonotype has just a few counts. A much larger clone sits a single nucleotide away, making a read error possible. CDR3 nucleotides: TGCGCCAGCAGCTTGACAGGGCCCTTCTACGAGCAGTACTTC. This encodes CASSLTGPFYEQYF. The chain couples TRBV5-1 to TRBJ2-7, with a tentative D call TRBD1 (6 bases). Germline-derived CDR1 and CDR2 are SGHRS and YFSETQ. This CDR3 region has 14 residues. V gave up 1 base and J gave up 3 bases, with 11 bases separating them.

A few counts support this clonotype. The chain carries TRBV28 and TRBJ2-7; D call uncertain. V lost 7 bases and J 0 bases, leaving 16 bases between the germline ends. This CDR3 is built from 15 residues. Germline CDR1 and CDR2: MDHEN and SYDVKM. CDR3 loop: CASTLVTESSYEQYF. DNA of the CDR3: TGTGCCAGCACCTTGGTTACGGAGAGCTCCTACGAGCAGTACTTC.

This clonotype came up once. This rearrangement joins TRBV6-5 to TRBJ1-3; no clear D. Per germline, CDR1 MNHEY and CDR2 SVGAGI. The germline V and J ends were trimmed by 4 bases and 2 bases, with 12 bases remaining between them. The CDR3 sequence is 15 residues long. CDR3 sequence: CASSSGPQTGNTIYF. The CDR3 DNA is TGTGCCAGCAGTTCCGGGCCACAGACTGGAAACACCATATATTTT.

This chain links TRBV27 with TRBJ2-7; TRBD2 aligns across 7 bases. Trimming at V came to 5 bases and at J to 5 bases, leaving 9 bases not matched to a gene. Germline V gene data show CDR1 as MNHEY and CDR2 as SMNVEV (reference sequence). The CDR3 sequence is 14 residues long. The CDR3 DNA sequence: TGTGCCAGCAGTCGAGGACTAGGTCGGAACGAGCAGTACTTC. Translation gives CASSRGLGRNEQYF.

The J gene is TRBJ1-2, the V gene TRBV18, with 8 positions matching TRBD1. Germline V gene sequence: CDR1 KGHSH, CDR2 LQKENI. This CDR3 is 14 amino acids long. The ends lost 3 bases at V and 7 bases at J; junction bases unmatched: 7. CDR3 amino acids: CASSPGQDVFGYTF. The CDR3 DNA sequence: TGTGCCAGCTCACCGGGACAGGACGTGTTTGGCTACACCTTC.

This chain's CDR3 is CASSLPKTGRGTYEQYF. DNA for the CDR3: TGCGCCAGCAGCTTGCCCAAAACAGGGAGGGGCACCTACGAGCAGTACTTC. The chain couples TRBV5-1 to TRBJ2-7; D is perhaps TRBD2 (7 bases). The V gene's germline CDR1 is SGHRS and CDR2 YFSETQ. The CDR3 is made up of 17 amino acids. V was pared by 1 base and J by 2 bases, with 19 bases between. Full variable domain (outside the CDR3, taken from reference TRBV5-1 and TRBJ2-7): KAGVTQTPRYLIKTRGQQVTLSCSPISGHRSVSWYQQTPGQGLQFLFEYFSETQRNKGNFPGRFSGRQFSNSRSEMNVSTLELGDSALYLCASSLPKTGRGTYEQYFGPGTRLTVT.

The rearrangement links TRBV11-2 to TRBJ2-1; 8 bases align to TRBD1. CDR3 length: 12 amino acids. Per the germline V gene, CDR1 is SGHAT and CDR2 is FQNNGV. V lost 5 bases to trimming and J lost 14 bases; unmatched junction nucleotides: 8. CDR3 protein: CASSTPRGREFF. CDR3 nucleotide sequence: TGTGCCAGCAGCACCCCCAGGGGGCGGGAGTTCTTC.

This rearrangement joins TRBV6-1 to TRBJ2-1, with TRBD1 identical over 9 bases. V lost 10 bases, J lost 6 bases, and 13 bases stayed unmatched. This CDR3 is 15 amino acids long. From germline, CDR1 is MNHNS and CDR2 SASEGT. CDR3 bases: TGTGCCATCCAACAGGGGGCGAGACGTGGCAATGAGCAGTTCTTC. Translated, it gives CAIQQGARRGNEQFF.

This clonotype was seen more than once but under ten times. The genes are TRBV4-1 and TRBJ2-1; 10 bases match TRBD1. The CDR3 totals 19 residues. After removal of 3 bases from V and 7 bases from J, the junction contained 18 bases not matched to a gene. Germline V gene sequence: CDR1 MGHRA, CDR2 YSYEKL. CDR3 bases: TGCGCCAGCAGCCAGGTAAATGTCCCAGGACAGGGGGAAAGAAATGAGCAGTTCTTC. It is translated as CASSQVNVPGQGERNEQFF.

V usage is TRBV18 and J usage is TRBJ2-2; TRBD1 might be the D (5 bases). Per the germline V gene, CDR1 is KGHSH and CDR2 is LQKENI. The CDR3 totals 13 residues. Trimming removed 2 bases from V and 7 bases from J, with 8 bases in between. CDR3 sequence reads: CASSPGAGGELFF. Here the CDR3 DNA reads TGTGCCAGCTCACCAGGGGCCGGCGGGGAGCTGTTTTTT.

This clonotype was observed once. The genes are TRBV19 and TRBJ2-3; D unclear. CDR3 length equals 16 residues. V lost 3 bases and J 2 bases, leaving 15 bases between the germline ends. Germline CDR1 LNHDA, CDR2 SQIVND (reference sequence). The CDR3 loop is CASSIMIAVTTDTQYF. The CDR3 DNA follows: TGTGCCAGTAGTATTATGATTGCAGTAACCACAGATACGCAGTATTTT.

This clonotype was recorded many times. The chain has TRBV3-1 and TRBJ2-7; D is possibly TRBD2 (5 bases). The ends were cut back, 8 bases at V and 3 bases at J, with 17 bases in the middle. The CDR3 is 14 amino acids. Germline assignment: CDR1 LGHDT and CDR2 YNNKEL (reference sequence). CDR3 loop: CASLGWTDLYEQYF. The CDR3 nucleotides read TGTGCCAGCCTGGGTTGGACTGACCTCTACGAGCAGTACTTC.

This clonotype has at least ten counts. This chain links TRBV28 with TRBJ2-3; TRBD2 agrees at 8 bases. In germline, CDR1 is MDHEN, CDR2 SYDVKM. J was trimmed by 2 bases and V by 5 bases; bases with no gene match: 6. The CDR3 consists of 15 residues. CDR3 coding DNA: TGTGCCAGCAGTACCCAGCGGGAGATCACAGATACGCAGTATTTT. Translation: CASSTQREITDTQYF.

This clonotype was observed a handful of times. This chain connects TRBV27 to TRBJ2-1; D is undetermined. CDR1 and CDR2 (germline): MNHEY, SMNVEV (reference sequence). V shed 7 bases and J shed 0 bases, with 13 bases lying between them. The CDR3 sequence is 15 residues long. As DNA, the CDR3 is TGTGCCAGCATCTTTTTCGGCGGCTCCTACAATGAGCAGTTCTTC. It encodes CASIFFGGSYNEQFF.

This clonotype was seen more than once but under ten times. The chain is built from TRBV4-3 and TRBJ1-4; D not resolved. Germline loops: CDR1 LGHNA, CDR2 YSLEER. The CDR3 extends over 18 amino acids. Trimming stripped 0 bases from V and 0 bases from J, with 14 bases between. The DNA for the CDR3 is TGCGCCAGCAGCCAAGATACACCGACCCCTGCAACTAATGAAAAACTGTTTTTT. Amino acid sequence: CASSQDTPTPATNEKLFF.

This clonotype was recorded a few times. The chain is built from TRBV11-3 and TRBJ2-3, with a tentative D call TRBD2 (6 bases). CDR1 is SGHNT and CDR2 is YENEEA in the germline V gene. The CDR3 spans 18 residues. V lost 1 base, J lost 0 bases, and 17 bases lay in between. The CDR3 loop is CASSLGSAGSGSTDTQYF. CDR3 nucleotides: TGTGCCAGCAGCTTAGGATCGGCGGGGTCTGGCAGCACAGATACGCAGTATTTT.

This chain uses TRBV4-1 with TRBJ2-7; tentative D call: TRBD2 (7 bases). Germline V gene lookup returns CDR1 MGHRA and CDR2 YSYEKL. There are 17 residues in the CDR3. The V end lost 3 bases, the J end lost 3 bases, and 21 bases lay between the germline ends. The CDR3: CASSHGGGGAGHYEQYF. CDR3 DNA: TGCGCCAGCAGCCATGGGGGAGGGGGAGCGGGCCACTACGAGCAGTACTTC.

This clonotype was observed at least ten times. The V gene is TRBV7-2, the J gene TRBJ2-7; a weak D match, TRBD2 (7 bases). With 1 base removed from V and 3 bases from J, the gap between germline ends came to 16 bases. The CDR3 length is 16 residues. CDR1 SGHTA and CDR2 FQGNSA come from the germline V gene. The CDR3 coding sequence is TGTGCCAGCAGCTTAGGTGGGGGAGGGGGACTCTACGAGCAGTACTTC. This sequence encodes CASSLGGGGGLYEQYF.

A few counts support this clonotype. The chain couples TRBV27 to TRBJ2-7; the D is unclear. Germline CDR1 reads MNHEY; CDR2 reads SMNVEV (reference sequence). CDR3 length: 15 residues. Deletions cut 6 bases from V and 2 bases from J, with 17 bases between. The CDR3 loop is CASRALGREPYEQYF. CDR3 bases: TGTGCCAGCAGAGCCTTAGGTCGAGAGCCCTACGAGCAGTACTTC.

The CDR3 is CASSSLGGITGELFF. CDR3 DNA sequence: TGTGCCAGCAGTTCACTCGGGGGGATCACCGGGGAGCTGTTTTTT. V gene TRBV6-5 combines with J gene TRBJ2-2, with TRBD2 matching over 7 bases. Germline values: CDR1 MNHEY, CDR2 SVGAGI. V shed 4 bases and J 4 bases; nucleotides not matched to a gene: 6. The CDR3 is made up of 15 amino acids.

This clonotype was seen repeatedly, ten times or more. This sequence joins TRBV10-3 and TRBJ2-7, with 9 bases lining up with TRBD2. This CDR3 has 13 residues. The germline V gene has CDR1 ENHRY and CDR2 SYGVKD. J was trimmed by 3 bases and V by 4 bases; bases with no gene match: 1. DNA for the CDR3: TGTGCCATCAGTGCTAGCGGGATCTACGAGCAGTACTTC. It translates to CAISASGIYEQYF.

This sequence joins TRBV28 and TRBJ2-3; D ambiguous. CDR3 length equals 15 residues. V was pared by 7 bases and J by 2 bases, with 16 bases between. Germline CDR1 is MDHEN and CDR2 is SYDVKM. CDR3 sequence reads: CASTPELGYTDTQYF. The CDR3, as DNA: TGTGCCAGCACTCCGGAGTTAGGATACACAGATACGCAGTATTTT.

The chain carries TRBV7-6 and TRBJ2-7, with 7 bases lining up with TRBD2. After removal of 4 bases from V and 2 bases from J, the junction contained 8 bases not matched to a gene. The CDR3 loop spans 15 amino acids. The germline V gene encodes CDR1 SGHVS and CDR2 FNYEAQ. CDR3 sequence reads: CASSSHPGLPYEQYF. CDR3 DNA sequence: TGTGCCAGCAGCTCCCACCCGGGACTACCCTACGAGCAGTACTTC.

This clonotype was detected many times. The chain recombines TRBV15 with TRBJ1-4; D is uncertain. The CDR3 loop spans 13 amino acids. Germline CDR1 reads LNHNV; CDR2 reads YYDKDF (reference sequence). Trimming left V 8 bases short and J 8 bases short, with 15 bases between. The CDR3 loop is CATGRTMREKLFF. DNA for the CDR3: TGTGCCACCGGGCGGACCATGAGGGAAAAACTGTTTTTT.